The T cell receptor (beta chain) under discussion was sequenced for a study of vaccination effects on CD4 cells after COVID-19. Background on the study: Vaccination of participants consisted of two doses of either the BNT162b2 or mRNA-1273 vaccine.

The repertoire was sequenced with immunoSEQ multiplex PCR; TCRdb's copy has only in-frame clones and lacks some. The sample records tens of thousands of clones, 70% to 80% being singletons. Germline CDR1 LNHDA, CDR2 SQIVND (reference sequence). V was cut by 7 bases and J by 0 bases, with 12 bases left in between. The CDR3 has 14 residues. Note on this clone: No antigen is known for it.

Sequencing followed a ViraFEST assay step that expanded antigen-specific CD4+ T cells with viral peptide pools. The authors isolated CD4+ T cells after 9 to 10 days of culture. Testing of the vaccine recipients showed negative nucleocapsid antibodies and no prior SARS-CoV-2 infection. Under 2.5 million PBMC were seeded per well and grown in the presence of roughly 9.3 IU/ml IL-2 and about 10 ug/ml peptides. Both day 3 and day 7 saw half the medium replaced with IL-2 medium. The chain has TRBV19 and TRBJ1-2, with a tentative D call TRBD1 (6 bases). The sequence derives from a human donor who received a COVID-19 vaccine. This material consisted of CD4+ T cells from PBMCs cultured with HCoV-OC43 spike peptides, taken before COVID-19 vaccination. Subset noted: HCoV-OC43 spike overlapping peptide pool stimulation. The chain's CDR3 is CASKFGTTNYGYTF. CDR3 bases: TGTGCCAGTAAGTTCGGGACAACTAACTATGGCTACACCTTC.